The 14 T cell receptor beta chains reported below all come from one sample, sequenced in a study of control samples from healthy donors and cancer patients. Only in-frame clones appear in the TCRdb table, and some are missing; sequencing was by immunoSEQ multiplex PCR. This listing includes 150,000 to 200,000 clones. Sequenced input: blood. These receptors all stem from a woman in her thirties in good health.

J is TRBJ2-1 and V is TRBV5-4; the match to TRBD2 covers 11 bases. Trimming removed 5 bases from V and 9 bases from J; junction bases left unmatched: 7. The CDR3 covers 14 residues. CDR1 and CDR2 (germline): SGHNT, YYREEE (reference sequence). This chain's CDR3 is CASRLAGGHSEQFF. The CDR3 DNA follows: TGTGCCAGCAGGTTAGCGGGGGGGCATAGTGAGCAGTTCTTC.

V gene TRBV14 combines with J gene TRBJ2-3, with D hard to call. This CDR3 spans 14 amino acids. CDR1 and CDR2 from the germline V gene are SGHDN and FVKESK. V was clipped by 4 bases and J by 5 bases, with 13 bases between them. CDR3: CASSLYKDLDTQYF. The CDR3 coding sequence is TGTGCCAGCAGCCTATACAAGGACCTAGATACGCAGTATTTT. The full variable domain, its missing parts supplied by reference TRBV14 and TRBJ2-3, is EAGVTQFPSHSVIEKGQTVTLRCDPISGHDNLYWYRRVMGKEIKFLLHFVKESKQDESGMPNNRFLAERTGGTYSTLKVQPAELEDSGVYFCASSLYKDLDTQYFGPGTRLTVL.

This chain connects TRBV28 to TRBJ2-1; D is unresolved. V lost 3 bases to trimming and J lost 0 bases, with 9 bases between them. This CDR3 is built from 15 residues. Germline V gene lookup returns CDR1 MDHEN and CDR2 SYDVKM. This CDR3 is CASSLGQTSYNEQFF. CDR3 DNA sequence: TGTGCCAGCAGTTTGGGTCAGACCTCCTACAATGAGCAGTTCTTC.

Note on this clone: Compared with germline, one end of the junction differs, possibly owing to a read error. This chain uses TRBV7-2 with TRBJ1-2; weak D call: TRBD1 (6 bases). Germline CDR1 SGHTA, CDR2 FQGNSA. The CDR3 totals 14 residues. The CDR3 loop is CASSLGRDNSGYTF. For the CDR3, the DNA is TGTGCCAGCAGCTTAGGCAGGGACAACTCTGGCTACACCTTC. Combining the CDR3 with reference TRBV7-2 and TRBJ1-2 gives the whole variable domain GAGVSQSPSNKVTEKGKDVELRCDPISGHTALYWYRQSLGQGLEFLIYFQGNSAPDKSGLPSDRFSAERTGGSVSTLTIQRTQQEDSAVYLCASSLGRDNSGYTFGSGTRLTVV.

The chain joins TRBV7-2 to TRBJ1-5; D gene uncertain. The CDR3 length is 11 residues. Germline loops: CDR1 SGHTA, CDR2 FQGNSA. Trimming removed 8 bases from V and 4 bases from J, with 6 bases in between. The CDR3 coding sequence is TGTGCCAGCCTAGTAAATCAGCCCCAGCATTTT. Encoded protein: CASLVNQPQHF.

The CDR3: CASSLARLYGYTF. DNA for the CDR3: TGTGCCAGCAGCTTGGCTCGGCTCTATGGCTACACCTTC. This chain uses TRBV5-8 with TRBJ1-2; D is uncertain. There are 13 residues in the CDR3. The germline V gene encodes CDR1 SGHTS and CDR2 YDEGEE. The V end lost 0 bases, the J end lost 4 bases, and 7 bases lay between the germline ends.

CDR3 protein: CASRDRGDSNQPQHF. CDR3 DNA: TGTGCCAGCAGAGACAGGGGGGATAGCAATCAGCCCCAGCATTTT. The chain combines TRBV2 with TRBJ1-5; 9 bases line up with TRBD1. Per the germline V gene, CDR1 is SNHLY and CDR2 is FYNNEI. The CDR3 has 15 amino acids. Trimming removed 6 bases from V and 0 bases from J; junction bases left unmatched: 3. The whole variable domain, filled in from reference TRBV2 and TRBJ1-5, reads EPEVTQTPSHQVTQMGQEVILRCVPISNHLYFYWYRQILGQKVEFLVSFYNNEISEKSEIFDDQFSVERPDGSNFTLKIRSTKLEDSAMYFCASRDRGDSNQPQHFGDGTRLSIL.

The chain recombines TRBV4-1 with TRBJ1-6, with 7 bases lining up with TRBD1. V trimming: 4 bases; J trimming: 9 bases; junction bases outside the gene matches: 9. The CDR3 sequence is 15 residues long. Germline CDR1 is MGHRA and CDR2 is YSYEKL. The CDR3 DNA follows: TGCGCCAGCAGCCCCCCAGACAGGGAGGTTTCACCCCTCCACTTT. Amino acids: CASSPPDREVSPLHF.

The chain uses TRBV19 and TRBJ1-6, with 8 bases identical to TRBD1. The CDR3 sequence is 16 residues long. Germline V lookup: CDR1 LNHDA, CDR2 SQIVND (reference sequence). The V segment lost 4 bases and the J segment 8 bases; nucleotides outside the gene matches: 10. CDR3 nucleotides: TGTGCCAGTAGTACCCTCCGAGACAGGGGAGATTCACCCCTCCACTTT. This encodes CASSTLRDRGDSPLHF.

This chain uses TRBV5-1 with TRBJ2-3, with 7 bases aligning to TRBD2. V lost 4 bases, J lost 2 bases, and 10 bases stayed unmatched. CDR1 SGHRS and CDR2 YFSETQ come from the germline V gene. The CDR3 spans 16 residues. The CDR3 region has the DNA TGCGCCAGCAGCCGAAAGACTAGCAGATCCACAGATACGCAGTATTTT. The encoded protein is CASSRKTSRSTDTQYF. The full variable domain, its missing parts supplied by reference TRBV5-1 and TRBJ2-3, is KAGVTQTPRYLIKTRGQQVTLSCSPISGHRSVSWYQQTPGQGLQFLFEYFSETQRNKGNFPGRFSGRQFSNSRSEMNVSTLELGDSALYLCASSRKTSRSTDTQYFGPGTRLTVL.

V and J are TRBV9 and TRBJ2-4; perhaps TRBD2 as D (5 bases). Trimming shortened V by 4 bases and J by 5 bases, and 22 bases separated the two germline ends. CDR1 is SGDLS, CDR2 YYNGEE, per germline. CDR3 size: 17 residues. The CDR3 protein is CASSYDKDGGWENIQYF. The CDR3 DNA sequence: TGTGCCAGCAGCTATGACAAGGATGGAGGATGGGAAAACATTCAGTACTTC.

V gene TRBV9 combines with J gene TRBJ2-3, with 9 bases aligning to TRBD2. With V trimmed by 1 base and J by 4 bases, 4 bases remained unmatched. The germline V gene encodes CDR1 SGDLS and CDR2 YYNGEE. This CDR3 is 15 amino acids long. The CDR3 DNA follows: TGTGCCAGCAGCGTAAGCGGGACTAGCCCAGATACGCAGTATTTT. Its protein product is CASSVSGTSPDTQYF. The variable domain in full, completed from reference TRBV9 and TRBJ2-3, reads DSGVTQTPKHLITATGQRVTLRCSPRSGDLSVYWYQQSLDQGLQFLIQYYNGEERAKGNILERFSAQQFPDLHSELNLSSLELGDSALYFCASSVSGTSPDTQYFGPGTRLTVL.

The J gene is TRBJ1-6, the V gene TRBV28; TRBD1 agrees at 9 bases. The V and J ends lost 7 bases and 1 base, in that order; junction bases with no gene match: 8. The length of the CDR3 is 17 residues. Looked up from germline, CDR1 is MDHEN and CDR2 is SYDVKM. CDR3 sequence: CASIFGDRASYNSPLHF. The CDR3 DNA sequence: TGTGCCAGCATTTTTGGGGACAGGGCTTCCTATAATTCACCCCTCCACTTT.

The CDR3 reads CASSKPGQTPEAFF. The CDR3 region has the DNA TGTGCCAGTAGTAAACCGGGACAAACCCCTGAAGCTTTCTTT. V gene TRBV19 combines with J gene TRBJ1-1, with D maybe TRBD1 (6 bases). V shed 4 bases and J shed 6 bases, with 15 bases lying between them. The CDR3 has 14 amino acids. Germline CDR1 and CDR2: LNHDA and SQIVND (reference sequence).